This T cell receptor (beta chain) was profiled in a study of shared clonotypes between healthy human individuals. Study-level results: Expectations were that clonotype sharing among donors would be affected by sequencing depth. The study drew on few donors, limiting represented genetic and exposure-history diversity.

This clone was found once. Its cognate antigen is unknown. Naive CD8 isolation took CD45RO-negative cells positively selected for CCR7 and excluded terminally differentiated effector memory CD45RA+ cells. Deep-level running was used for the assay. In the sorted-subset replicate PCRs, roughly 210 ng DNA, roughly 29,000 T cell genomes, was used. Profiled with immunoSEQ multiplex PCR; TCRdb holds only in-frame clones, not every one. The sample includes almost 700,000 clones, roughly nine tenths of them seen just once. CDR1 MNHEY and CDR2 SMNVEV come from the germline V gene (reference sequence). J gave up 2 bases and V 2 bases, and 9 bases lay outside the gene matches. The CDR3 runs 17 residues.

Sequencing was done on a sample of naive CD8+ T cells sorted from blood. This chain uses TRBV27 with TRBJ2-3; 8 bases fit TRBD1. The source of this sequence is a young man in good health. The CDR3 loop reads CASSLIRTGSITDTQYF. The CDR3 bases are TGTGCCAGCAGTTTAATAAGGACAGGGTCGATCACAGATACGCAGTATTTT.